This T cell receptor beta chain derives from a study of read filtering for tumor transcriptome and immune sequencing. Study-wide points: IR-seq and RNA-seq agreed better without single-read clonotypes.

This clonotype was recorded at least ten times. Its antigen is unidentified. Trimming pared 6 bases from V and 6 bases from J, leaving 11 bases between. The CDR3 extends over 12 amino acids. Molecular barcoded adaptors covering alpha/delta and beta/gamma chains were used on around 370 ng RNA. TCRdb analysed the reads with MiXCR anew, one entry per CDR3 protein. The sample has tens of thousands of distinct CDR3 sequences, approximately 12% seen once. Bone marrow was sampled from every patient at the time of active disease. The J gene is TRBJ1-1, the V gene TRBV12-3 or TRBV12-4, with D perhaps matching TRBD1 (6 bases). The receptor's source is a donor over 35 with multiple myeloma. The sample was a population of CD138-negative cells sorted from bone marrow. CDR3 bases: TGTGCCAGCAGCCTGGGGGGGCCTGAAGCTTTCTTT. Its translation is CASSLGGPEAFF.